The entry that follows covers one T cell receptor beta chain sequence. Its antigen is currently not known. The record has no base qualities; no much larger clone is one base away. The library relied on the immunoSEQ multiplex PCR assay. For the multiplex PCR, a mixture combining 60 forward primers for TCR Vbeta segments and 13 reverse primers for TCR Jbeta segments was used. The CDR3 region of rearranged TCR beta genes was amplified from genomic DNA by a multiplex PCR assay. On the Illumina HiSeq System, the amplified TCR beta libraries were sequenced as 87-base-pair reads. The paper's processing steps were these. Across the roughly 600 repertoires, a later analysis counted tens of millions of unique TCR beta chains, 8.5 million to 12 million of which were shared by at least two donors. Raw reads were error-corrected and collapsed into unique sequences by a nearest-neighbor algorithm in which closely related sequences were merged to remove PCR and sequencing errors. Alignment of CDR3 sequences to IMGT reference sequences was used to assign V, D and J gene segments. Each retained sequence needed at least a six-nucleotide match to both a V gene segment and a J gene segment. Rearrangements were called productive when the CDR3 lacked stop codons and stayed in frame with V and J; all others were non-productive. Following IMGT convention, CDR3 was defined as the stretch from the second conserved V-encoded cysteine up to the conserved J-encoded phenylalanine. The earlier analysis of about 570 of the donors excluded any sequence lacking an unambiguous match to a single V gene segment. An earlier analysis of 550 to 650 of the donors classified V segments as functional when productive rearrangements were above 56.7% and as segregating when the standard deviation between donors was above 5%. A statistical classification framework was built to diagnose cytomegalovirus status from the catalog of TCR beta chain sequences. V and J gene assignment, in a later analysis, came from comparing TCR nucleotide sequences with IMGT/GENE-DB human TR gene sequences. A later analysis assigned CDR3 sequences and most-parsimonious VDJ recombination scenarios with the TCRdist pipeline. In a later analysis, each TCR beta chain was defined by its CDR3 amino acid sequence together with its V-gene family, and reads without a unique V-gene family were excluded. In a later analysis, 450 to 600 highly shared, low-generation-probability nucleotide sequences were removed to address suspected cross-contamination and a sequencing artifact. A later analysis calculated a clonal expansion index for each public chain from normalized within-repertoire ranks of inferred template counts. In a later analysis, generation probabilities were computed with a VDJ recombination model fitted to out-of-frame rearrangements, and the resulting probabilities were checked against IGoR. A later analysis scored TCR-TCR, TCR-HLA and TCR-CMV co-occurrence with hypergeometric tests, applying a repertoire-size bias correction to TCR pairs. A later analysis estimated false discovery rates by permuting HLA or CMV assignments 20 times. In a later analysis, co-occurring TCRs were grouped using DBSCAN, and TCRdist sequence similarity was added for clustering within HLA-allele-positive subsets. Repertoires with fewer than 30,000 or more than 120,000 public chains were left out of co-occurrence clustering, as were a few repertoires with anomalous nucleotide sharing. The table was pulled from immuneACCESS by TCRdb, which kept in-frame rearrangements only. Such tables lose some clones; where checked, under half of the loss comes from unresolved V genes, and the rest has no known cause. That table is the source of V, J and clone size, and D and trimming were worked out from the DNA. The table for this sample lists some 170,000 clones; roughly four fifths of them were counted only once. Jointly, the top ten make up 4.3% of the sample.

The sample belongs to a study of cytomegalovirus exposure and HLA in healthy donors (TCRdb year 2017). Regarding the research as a whole: An earlier analysis of fewer than 750 of the donors reported 250 to 350 Gb of sequence data and roughly 120 million unique TCR beta sequences obtained from around 180 million T cells. About 330 gigabases of sequencing data and around 90 million unique TCR sequences made up an early release that covered about 640 HLA-typed donors. Of the roughly 410 genotyped donors, 65% to 90% were placed in the genetic ancestry cluster associated with self-reported Caucasian donors. The study aimed to test whether cataloging public T cell receptors could reveal signatures of past pathogen exposure. The study used immunosequencing to profile the T cell repertoires of hundreds of subjects and linked those repertoires to cytomegalovirus serostatus. Besides the first cohort of approximately 670 subjects, a separate validation cohort made up of 120 or so different subjects was used. To predict cytomegalovirus infection status, the study combined high-throughput TCR immunosequencing, statistical association of individual TCRs with disease status, and machine learning. To study patterns of TCR occurrence, a later analysis re-analyzed previously published TCR beta repertoires from 700 or so donors and added high-resolution HLA genotyping. The later analysis used no new phenotypic data to find candidate immune exposures, relying instead on TCR beta sequences and their occurrence across donors. To decide whether each TCR beta V gene segment behaved as functional or pseudogenic, an earlier analysis of some 600 of the donors relied on high-throughput TCR beta sequencing. Donor age, sex, ethnicity and CMV serostatus were compiled alongside the repertoire data. A later genetic analysis took genome-wide SNP genotypes for about three fifths of the roughly 700 donors and used that subset as a discovery cohort. All discovery cohort repertoires had been generated using a single sequencing platform. Class I and class II HLA loci were covered by the typing at four-digit resolution. Typing coverage varied by locus: roughly 620-630 donors for A, B, C, DRB1 and DQB1; roughly 560 for DQA1; around 570 for DPA1; approximately 450 for DPB1. Because of strong linkage in the cohort, roughly five DR-DQ haplotypes were treated as single units for association and clustering. On average, around 240,000 unique TCR beta nucleotide sequences were sequenced per donor among 300 to 500 genotyped donors of the cohort, with 15% to 20% of those sequences being non-productive.

Germline trimming: 3 bases from V, 7 bases from J; junction bases outside gene matches: 12. From the cysteine through the phenylalanine, the CDR3 covers 15 amino acids. CDR3 DNA is the only sequence kept; it has 45 bases, read in frame from the first base. Taken from the germline V gene, the CDR1 and CDR2 loops are SGHRS and YFSETQ. In total, approximately 690 healthy bone marrow donors made up the cohort. At the time of sampling, every cohort member was nominally healthy, though immune exposures that went unrecorded were likely present. The donor tested CMV seronegative, placing the donor among the 350 or so seronegative members of the cohort. Each donor provided a peripheral blood sample, and peripheral blood mononuclear cells were used for TCR beta sequencing. The Qiagen DNeasy Blood Extraction Kit was used to extract genomic DNA from the blood cell samples. What the research found in general, with its limitations: Most TCR sequences were seen in very few donors, while some public TCRs were found in many individuals. Several of the top co-occurrence clusters appeared to be linked to parvovirus B19, influenza, CMV and Epstein-Barr virus, according to a later analysis. The earlier analysis of about 600 of the donors excluded over 15 rarely observed V segments, including chromosome 9 orphons, because counts were too low. In a later analysis, the rate of TCR association differed among HLA loci, with DRB1 alleles having the most associated TCRs and HLA-C alleles having the fewest. A further reported finding was that TCR beta sequences accurately predicted the HLA-A and HLA-B alleles for most subjects in the first cohort. The 87-base-pair reads could not distinguish some IMGT-functional V segments, including TRBV6-2 and TRBV6-3, so those segments were excluded. When HLA alleles, especially DR and DQ, strongly co-occurred, attributing TCR associations to individual alleles was difficult. A cluster of highly shared sequence variants was judged likely to be a technical artifact of the sequencing pipeline. In the study, around 150 TCR beta chains were listed as associated with cytomegalovirus. In a later genetic analysis, fewer N-insertions in productive TCRs were reported among donors in an Asian-associated ancestry cluster than the 666-donor mean. An earlier analysis of around 600 of the donors showed that most TCR beta V segments appeared in productive rearrangements either about 87% or about 30% of the time, which broadly matched IMGT annotations. Because HLA typing was missing for some donors at each locus, association tests included only the typed subset. In a later analysis, HLA-associated TCR beta chains showed more clonal expansion and lower generation probabilities than non-associated chains that were equally common. Correlated functional status among segregating V segments might be attributable to linkage disequilibrium, but an unknown experimental factor could not be ruled out. The only immune exposure information available for the cohort was CMV serostatus. Roughly uniform sequencing depth across donors was assumed in presence/absence analyses, although this assumption may not hold. An association between a missense DCLRE1C variant and V-gene and J-gene trimming of TCR beta chains was found in a later genetic analysis and replicated in an independent cohort. The classifier was reported to diagnose cytomegalovirus status with high specificity and sensitivity in both the original cohort and the validation cohort. Only TCR beta chains were sequenced in this cohort, and the absence of alpha or paired-chain data limited detectable features. It was suggested by the authors that the approach could potentially be generalized to other disease states and immunological phenotypes. A later analysis associated 15,000 or so TCR beta sequences with specific HLA alleles at a false discovery rate of 0.05. Three of the identified cytomegalovirus-associated TCR beta chains were confirmed in vitro to be specific for cytomegalovirus antigens. In a later analysis, most CMV-associated TCR beta chains were found to appear HLA-restricted, with HLA associations seemingly driven largely by CMV exposure.

Sequenced sample: PBMCs. The rearranged chain carries TRBV5-1 and TRBJ1-2, with 7 central nucleotides matching TRBD1. This clonotype was sampled from a man aged 35 to 55 in good health and CMV-seronegative. This receptor carries the CDR3 CASSSGGGQTVGYTF. The DNA is TGCGCCAGCAGCTCCGGGGGGGGACAGACAGTTGGCTACACCTTC.